This T cell receptor (beta chain) was found in a study of patients and donors after allogeneic stem cell transplantation. Via MiXCR, TCRdb re-called the RT-PCR reads, giving one row per CDR3 protein. The sample lists over 400,000 distinct CDR3 sequences, 16% occurring once. The CDR3 is made up of 16 amino acids. Trimming shortened V by 2 bases and J by 4 bases, and 17 bases separated the two germline ends. CDR1 MNHEY and CDR2 SVGEGT come from the germline V gene. This TCR was sampled from a human donor who was either an allogeneic HSCT recipient or a stem cell or donor lymphocyte infusion donor (not recorded which). It is not recorded whose cells these are; they may come from a transplant donor. Sequencing was done on a sample of blood, either unsorted or a sorted T cell fraction (not recorded which). The rearrangement uses TRBV6-2 or TRBV6-3 and TRBJ1-2; D is unresolved. CDR3 amino acids: CASSYDVRDWVYGYTF. The CDR3, as DNA: TGTGCCAGCAGTTACGACGTTCGTGATTGGGTCTATGGCTACACCTTC.